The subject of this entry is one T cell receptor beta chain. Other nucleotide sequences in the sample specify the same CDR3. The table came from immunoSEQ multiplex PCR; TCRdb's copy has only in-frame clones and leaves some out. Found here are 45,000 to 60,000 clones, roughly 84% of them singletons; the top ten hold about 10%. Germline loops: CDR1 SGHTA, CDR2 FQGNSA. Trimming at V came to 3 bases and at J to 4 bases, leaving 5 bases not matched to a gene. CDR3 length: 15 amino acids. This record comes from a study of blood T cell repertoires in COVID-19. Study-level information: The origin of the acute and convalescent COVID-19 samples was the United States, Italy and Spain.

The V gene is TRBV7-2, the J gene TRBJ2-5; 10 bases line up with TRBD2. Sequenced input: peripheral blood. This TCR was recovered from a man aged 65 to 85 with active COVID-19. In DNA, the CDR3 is TGTGCCAGCAGCTTCCAGCGGGGGGGCGGAGAGACCCAGTACTTC. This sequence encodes CASSFQRGGGETQYF.